This is a list of T cell receptor beta chains from one sample in a study of blood T cell repertoires in COVID-19. Sequencing was performed with immunoSEQ multiplex PCR; in TCRdb, only in-frame clones are kept and a portion is missing. This sample yields tens of thousands of clones, of which about 90% are seen a single time; 8.5% belongs to the top ten. The sequenced material came from peripheral blood. Source of these receptors: a human donor in a cohort sampled during active COVID-19. Both conserved end residues are trimmed from each CDR3. Each record gives: J gene, V gene, CDR3 protein.

>TRBJ2-7|TRBV20-1
SASPGLASYEQY
>TRBJ2-1|TRBV7-7
ASSLDGTASNNEQF
>TRBJ1-2|TRBV5-4
ASREPGGFHGYT
>TRBJ1-5|TRBV27
ASMPSQGYSNQPQH
>TRBJ1-2|TRBV24-1
ATSGAETYGYT
>TRBJ1-1|TRBV5-6
ASSSQSRDRVHTEAF
>TRBJ2-7|TRBV2
AEGYSGGPYEQY
>TRBJ1-1|TRBV5-1
ASSFAPRQDYTEAF
>TRBJ2-7|TRBV7-3
ASSRDRLLYEQY
>TRBJ2-2|TRBV5-4
ASSPDRVAGELF
>TRBJ2-7|TRBV5-1
ASSLAGAGSHEQY
>TRBJ1-5|TRBV2
ASRAGGYSNQPQH
>TRBJ1-1|TRBV5-6
ASSLEGVWTEAF
>TRBJ1-2|TRBV7-9
ASSLPQGSDYGYT
>TRBJ1-1|TRBV11-3
ASSRDRNTEAF
>TRBJ1-5|TRBV28
ASSLLDSENQPQH
>TRBJ1-5|TRBV19
ASKGDREQPQH
>TRBJ1-3|TRBV14
ASSPTRDRGSGRTIY
>TRBJ2-7|TRBV27
ASSPPLGLANYEQY
>TRBJ2-7|TRBV5-1
ASSQGTGESYEQY